This T cell receptor beta chain was documented in a study of T cells in narcolepsy. At the level of the study: Patients with NT1 or NT2 and healthy control donors were enrolled. Study results and caveats: Healthy controls reportedly lacked the autoreactive clonotypes serially found in patients' blood.

The repertoire was sequenced with immunoSEQ multiplex PCR; TCRdb's copy has only in-frame clones and lacks some. The table shows some 33,000 clones, with 85% to 90% occurring only once. Remarks on this clone: Its target is not known.

The CDR3 totals 13 residues. The V gene end was trimmed by 2 bases and the J gene end by 12 bases; junction bases not matched to a gene: 5. Germline lookup yields CDR1 MNHNS and CDR2 SASEGT. The chain combines TRBV6-1 with TRBJ2-1; 9 nucleotides align to TRBD2. Sequenced material: CD45RA- memory CD4+ T cells from PBMCs. The clonotype was recovered from a human donor with narcolepsy. The CDR3 nucleotides are TGTGCCAGCAGTGAAAACGCGGGGGGGCCGCAGTTCTTC. Its protein is CASSENAGGPQFF.